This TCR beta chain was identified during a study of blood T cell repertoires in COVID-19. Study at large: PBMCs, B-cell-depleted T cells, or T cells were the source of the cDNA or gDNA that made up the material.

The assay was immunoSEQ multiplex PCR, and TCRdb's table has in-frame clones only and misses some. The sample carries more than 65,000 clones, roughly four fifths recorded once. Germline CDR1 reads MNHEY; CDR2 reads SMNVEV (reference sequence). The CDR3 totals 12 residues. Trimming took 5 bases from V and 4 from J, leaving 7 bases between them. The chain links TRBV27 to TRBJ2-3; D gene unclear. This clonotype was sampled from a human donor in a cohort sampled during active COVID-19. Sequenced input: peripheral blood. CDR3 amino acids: CASSPVPDTQYF. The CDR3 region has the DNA TGTGCCAGCAGTCCAGTACCAGATACGCAGTATTTT.